The 11 T cell receptor beta chains below were found in one sample sequenced in a study of blood T cell repertoires in COVID-19. Sequencing used immunoSEQ multiplex PCR; TCRdb keeps in-frame clones, though not all of them. The data contain around 130,000 clones, roughly 84% of them singletons. Material for sequencing was peripheral blood. These TCRs come from a man in his sixties with acute or convalescent COVID-19.

The gene calls are TRBV14 and TRBJ1-5; 9 positions match TRBD1. Germline trimming cut 2 bases from V and 3 bases from J; bases unmatched to any gene: 11. The CDR3 is made up of 18 amino acids. CDR1 is SGHDN, CDR2 FVKESK, per germline. The chain's CDR3 is CASSQKRLGTGLNQPQHF. The CDR3 DNA reads as TGTGCCAGCAGCCAAAAGAGACTAGGGACAGGGCTCAATCAGCCCCAGCATTTT.

This clone appeared once. V usage is TRBV27 and J usage is TRBJ2-7; TRBD2 aligns across 8 bases. With 6 bases clipped from V and 0 bases from J, the junction kept 7 bases outside the gene matches. The CDR3 has 15 amino acids. Germline V lookup: CDR1 MNHEY, CDR2 SMNVEV (reference sequence). The DNA of the CDR3 is TGTGCCAGCAGACCGGGACTAGTAAGCTCCTACGAGCAGTACTTC. This gives the protein CASRPGLVSSYEQYF.

In DNA, the CDR3 is TGTGCCAGCAGTTTGGGAGCTAGCGGGAGAAATGAGCAGTTCTTC. This sequence encodes CASSLGASGRNEQFF. The chain links TRBV27 to TRBJ2-1; the match to TRBD2 covers 10 bases. Germline assignment: CDR1 MNHEY and CDR2 SMNVEV (reference sequence). CDR3 size: 15 residues. V was pared by 3 bases and J by 7 bases, with 6 bases of the junction left unmatched.

The rearrangement links TRBV10-2 to TRBJ2-7, with 9 bases identical to TRBD2. V trimming: 7 bases; J trimming: 6 bases; junction bases outside the gene matches: 7. CDR3 length: 13 residues. Germline values: CDR1 WSHSY, CDR2 SAAADI. The DNA of the CDR3 is TGCGCCAGCAAGACGGGACTAGCTTCCGAGCAGTACTTC. Translation: CASKTGLASEQYF.

This clone was counted a few times. The CDR3 loop is CASSLSGFGELFF. In nucleotides, the CDR3 is TGTGCCAGCAGTTTATCAGGTTTCGGGGAGCTGTTTTTT. The chain uses TRBV12-3 or TRBV12-4 and TRBJ2-2; no reliable D call. V lost 2 bases to trimming and J lost 7 bases, with 8 bases between them. The CDR3 has 13 amino acids.

Turning to this clone: The same CDR3 is also encoded by other DNA sequences in this sample. The V and J genes are TRBV24-1 and TRBJ1-5, with 8 bases aligning to TRBD1. The CDR3 has 16 amino acids. V was clipped by 3 bases and J by 3 bases; unmatched bases: 6. From germline, CDR1 is KGHDR and CDR2 SFDVKD. The CDR3 sequence is CATSDPRTGNNQPQHF. DNA of the CDR3: TGTGCCACCAGTGATCCGCGGACAGGGAACAATCAGCCCCAGCATTTT.

The V gene is TRBV11-3, the J gene TRBJ2-2, with 12 nucleotides matching TRBD2. CDR1 and CDR2 from the germline V gene are SGHNT and YENEEA. V dropped 0 bases and J dropped 2; count of bases not matched to a gene: 1. The CDR3 totals 17 residues. For the CDR3, the DNA is TGTGCCAGCAGCTTAGATGGACTAGCGGGAAACACCGGGGAGCTGTTTTTT. This codes for CASSLDGLAGNTGELFF. The entire variable domain, with the rest obtained from reference TRBV11-3 and TRBJ2-2, is as follows: EAGVVQSPRYKIIEKKQPVAFWCNPISGHNTLYWYLQNLGQGPELLIRYENEEAVDDSQLPKDRFSAERLKGVDSTLKIQPAELGDSAVYLCASSLDGLAGNTGELFFGEGSRLTVL.

The rearrangement links TRBV18 to TRBJ1-1; tentatively, D is TRBD1 (6 bases). The V gene lost 3 bases and the J gene lost 0 bases, with 8 bases spanning the gap. There are 14 residues in the CDR3. CDR1 is KGHSH and CDR2 is LQKENI in the germline V gene. This CDR3 reads CASSPGHLNTEAFF. CDR3 DNA: TGTGCCAGCTCACCGGGACACCTGAACACTGAAGCTTTCTTT.

The rearrangement joins TRBV14 to TRBJ1-2, with 9 bases identical to TRBD1. The CDR3 runs to 17 residues. The V gene end was trimmed by 0 bases and the J gene end by 4 bases; junction bases not matched to a gene: 9. The germline gives CDR1 SGHDN, CDR2 FVKESK. CDR3 DNA sequence: TGTGCCAGCAGCCAAGATCCCCGGGACAGGGTAACCTATGGCTACACCTTC. It is translated as CASSQDPRDRVTYGYTF.

The V call is TRBV5-6, the J call TRBJ1-2; TRBD1 aligns across 10 bases. J lost 2 bases, V lost 0 bases, and 4 bases had no gene match. CDR3 length: 16 amino acids. Germline values: CDR1 SGHDT, CDR2 YYEEEE. The CDR3 nucleotides are TGTGCCAGCAGCTTGGGGACGGGACAGGGGAACTATGGCTACACCTTC. It is translated as CASSLGTGQGNYGYTF.

The chain joins TRBV27 to TRBJ1-1, with 10 bases that match TRBD1. The CDR3 has 17 amino acids. J was trimmed by 0 bases and V by 6 bases; bases with no gene match: 10. The germline V gene encodes CDR1 MNHEY and CDR2 SMNVEV (reference sequence). CDR3 amino acids: CASSVGQGGPMNTEAFF. CDR3 nucleotides: TGTGCCAGCAGCGTCGGACAGGGGGGTCCCATGAACACTGAAGCTTTCTTT.